A single sample is the source of the 27 T cell receptor beta chains below, sequenced in a study of cytomegalovirus exposure and HLA in healthy donors. PCR used 60 Vbeta primers and 13 Jbeta primers. TCRdb's copy holds only in-frame clones and misses some; the assay was immunoSEQ multiplex PCR. The sample shows about 160,000 clones, under 90% of them seen only once. Sequencing input: PBMCs. These TCRs come from a man aged 18-30 years in good health and CMV-seronegative.

The chain is built from TRBV9 and TRBJ2-5; perhaps TRBD1 as D (5 bases). CDR1 is SGDLS and CDR2 is YYNGEE in the germline V gene. V shed 1 base and J shed 1 base, with 8 bases lying between them. The CDR3 sequence is 14 residues long. In nucleotides, the CDR3 is TGTGCCAGCAGCGTAAGCAGGGCCCAAGAGACCCAGTACTTC. It is translated as CASSVSRAQETQYF. Variable domain in full (rest from reference TRBV9 and TRBJ2-5): DSGVTQTPKHLITATGQRVTLRCSPRSGDLSVYWYQQSLDQGLQFLIQYYNGEERAKGNILERFSAQQFPDLHSELNLSSLELGDSALYFCASSVSRAQETQYFGPGTRLLVL.

The chain employs TRBV5-1 and TRBJ2-5; D not resolved. There are 15 residues in the CDR3. Germline values: CDR1 SGHRS, CDR2 YFSETQ. The V end lost 0 bases, the J end lost 1 base, and 10 bases lay between the germline ends. In nucleotides, the CDR3 is TGCGCCAGCAGCTTGGCCCCACAGACCCAAGAGACCCAGTACTTC. Translation gives CASSLAPQTQETQYF.

J is TRBJ2-3 and V is TRBV6-5, with TRBD2 as a possible D gene (7 bases). Germline CDR1 is MNHEY and CDR2 is SVGAGI. Trimming removed 0 bases from V and 1 base from J, with 11 bases in between. The CDR3 extends over 16 amino acids. The CDR3 sequence is CASSYSRGGGTDTQYF. As DNA, the CDR3 is TGTGCCAGCAGTTACTCGAGAGGGGGGGGCACAGATACGCAGTATTTT.

This clone was seen a handful of times. The genes are TRBV4-2 and TRBJ1-1; D is possibly TRBD1 (5 bases). CDR3 size: 13 residues. V lost 5 bases, J lost 2 bases, and 9 bases lay in between. Germline CDR1 LGHNA, CDR2 YNFKEQ. CDR3 in DNA: TGTGCCAGCAGCGGAGACAGTAACACTGAAGCTTTCTTT. Amino acids: CASSGDSNTEAFF.

The DNA of the CDR3 is TGCAGCGTTGTAGTGGGCAGGGTGGGGTTCGTAGACACTGAAGCTTTCTTT. The encoded protein is CSVVVGRVGFVDTEAFF. V and J are TRBV29-1 and TRBJ1-1, with a weak D call TRBD1 (5 bases). Germline V lookup: CDR1 SQVTM, CDR2 ANQGSEA. The length of the CDR3 is 17 residues. The V end was cut by 4 bases, the J end by 3 bases, with 24 bases between.

The rearrangement uses TRBV5-1 and TRBJ1-1; 8 bases agree with TRBD1. CDR1 is SGHRS and CDR2 is YFSETQ in the germline V gene. After removal of 3 bases from V and 0 bases from J, the junction contained 10 bases not matched to a gene. The CDR3 is made up of 17 amino acids. CDR3 nucleotide sequence: TGCGCCAGCAGCTCGCCGATGACAGGGGCTATGAACACTGAAGCTTTCTTT. Translated: CASSSPMTGAMNTEAFF.

The V and J genes are TRBV9 and TRBJ2-3; D is undetermined. The CDR3 has 16 residues. Germline values: CDR1 SGDLS, CDR2 YYNGEE. V lost 0 bases and J lost 0, with 11 bases in between. The CDR3 loop reads CASSVGAPVSTDTQYF. In nucleotides, the CDR3 is TGTGCCAGCAGCGTAGGAGCTCCCGTCAGCACAGATACGCAGTATTTT. Drawing the rest from reference TRBV9 and TRBJ2-3, the complete variable domain is DSGVTQTPKHLITATGQRVTLRCSPRSGDLSVYWYQQSLDQGLQFLIQYYNGEERAKGNILERFSAQQFPDLHSELNLSSLELGDSALYFCASSVGAPVSTDTQYFGPGTRLTVL.

The genes are TRBV25-1 and TRBJ1-1; 10 bases are shared with TRBD1. Per germline, CDR1 MGHDK and CDR2 SYGVNS. There are 17 residues in the CDR3. Losses at the gene ends were 7 bases for V and 0 bases for J; bases not matched to a gene: 11. CDR3 sequence: CASIAPGTGAMNTEAFF. As DNA, the CDR3 is TGTGCCAGCATCGCGCCCGGGACAGGGGCCATGAACACTGAAGCTTTCTTT.

Regarding this clone: Its ends do not fully match the called genes, so a read error is possible. The chain employs TRBV4-1 and TRBJ2-1, with TRBD2 matching 8 bases. Germline V lookup: CDR1 MGHRA, CDR2 YSYEKL. The CDR3 contains 16 residues. CDR3 nucleotide sequence: TGTGCCAGCAGCCAAGAGTTCGGCGGGGGGCACAATGAGCAGTTCTTC. Translation gives CASSQEFGGGHNEQFF.

J is TRBJ2-5 and V is TRBV29-1, with TRBD2 as a possible D gene (6 bases). The V end lost 6 bases, the J end lost 5 bases, and 19 bases lay between the germline ends. Germline V lookup: CDR1 SQVTM, CDR2 ANQGSEA. There are 14 residues in the CDR3. CDR3 sequence: CSVSLMAGSETQYF. The DNA of the CDR3 is TGCAGCGTATCCCTGATGGCGGGGTCTGAGACCCAGTACTTC.

The J gene is TRBJ1-5, the V gene TRBV6-5; TRBD1 might be the D (6 bases). Per the germline V gene, CDR1 is MNHEY and CDR2 is SVGAGI. The CDR3 is made up of 15 amino acids. V shed 6 bases and J shed 1 base, with 13 bases lying between them. CDR3 residues: CASSLGGLSNQPQHF. As DNA, the CDR3 is TGTGCCAGCAGCTTGGGGGGGCTGAGCAATCAGCCCCAGCATTTT.

The chain employs TRBV5-6 and TRBJ2-5; D remains ambiguous. V shed 10 bases and J shed 3 bases, with 16 bases lying between them. Germline V gene sequence: CDR1 SGHDT, CDR2 YYEEEE. CDR3 length: 13 amino acids. The CDR3 spells CASRPGSEETQYF. As DNA, the CDR3 is TGTGCCTCCCGCCCTGGCAGTGAAGAGACCCAGTACTTC.

The chain combines TRBV7-8 with TRBJ2-7; 8 bases are a match to TRBD2. This CDR3 has 13 residues. Losses at the gene ends were 5 bases for V and 4 bases for J; bases not matched to a gene: 4. Germline V gene data show CDR1 as SGHVS and CDR2 as FQNEAQ. The CDR3 DNA reads as TGTGCCAGCAGCCGAGCGGGAGCGTACGAGCAGTACTTC. It specifies CASSRAGAYEQYF.

The chain combines TRBV5-6 with TRBJ1-4; TRBD1 is a possible D gene (5 bases). CDR1 and CDR2 (germline): SGHDT, YYEEEE. Trimming stripped 2 bases from V and 8 bases from J, with 13 bases between. The CDR3 spans 14 residues. CDR3 loop: CASSFGGSGEKLFF. The CDR3 DNA sequence: TGTGCCAGCAGCTTCGGGGGGTCAGGGGAAAAACTGTTTTTT. Using reference TRBV5-6 and TRBJ1-4 for the parts outside the CDR3, the full variable domain is DAGVTQSPTHLIKTRGQQVTLRCSPKSGHDTVSWYQQALGQGPQFIFQYYEEEERQRGNFPDRFSGHQFPNYSSELNVNALLLGDSALYLCASSFGGSGEKLFFGSGTQLSVL.

The chain carries TRBV27 and TRBJ1-1; D ambiguous. Germline CDR1 reads MNHEY; CDR2 reads SMNVEV (reference sequence). Trimming took off 8 bases at V and 3 bases at J, with 16 bases between the two ends. The CDR3 sequence is 14 residues long. The CDR3 spells CASREHVTYTEAFF. The CDR3 coding sequence is TGTGCCAGCCGGGAGCATGTGACTTACACTGAAGCTTTCTTT.

The chain joins TRBV7-2 to TRBJ2-1; 12 positions agree with TRBD2. The V and J ends lost 7 bases and 4 bases, in that order; junction bases with no gene match: 5. The V gene's germline CDR1 is SGHTA and CDR2 FQGNSA. The CDR3 spans 15 residues. The CDR3 nucleotides are TGTGCCAGCACCCTAGCGGGGGGGCAGTACAATGAGCAGTTCTTC. This sequence encodes CASTLAGGQYNEQFF.

The CDR3 coding sequence is TGTGCCAGCAGCTCCCCCGGGACTAGCGGGATATGGGCCGGGGAGCTGTTTTTT. This sequence encodes CASSSPGTSGIWAGELFF. This sequence joins TRBV7-9 and TRBJ2-2, with 13 nucleotides matching TRBD2. The junction had 11 bases not matched to a gene; V was cut back by 4 bases and J by 6 bases. The CDR3 runs to 18 residues. Germline CDR1 SEHNR, CDR2 FQNEAQ (reference sequence).

This chain uses TRBV18 with TRBJ2-6, with 8 bases matching TRBD1. The CDR3 contains 18 residues. After removal of 4 bases from V and 0 bases from J, the junction contained 8 bases not matched to a gene. Germline V gene sequence: CDR1 KGHSH, CDR2 LQKENI. The CDR3 reads CASSQRTGLFSGANVLTF. The CDR3 nucleotides are TGTGCCAGCTCACAACGGACAGGGTTATTCTCTGGGGCCAACGTCCTGACTTTC.

V is TRBV28 and J is TRBJ1-2; no firm D call. This CDR3 contains 15 residues. V lost 4 bases, J lost 3 bases, and 15 bases lay in between. Germline V gene data show CDR1 as MDHEN and CDR2 as SYDVKM. The CDR3 is CASSSNQLRYYGYTF. DNA of the CDR3: TGTGCCAGCAGTTCCAACCAACTGAGATACTATGGCTACACCTTC.

The chain recombines TRBV6-5 with TRBJ1-4; perhaps TRBD1 as D (6 bases). CDR1 and CDR2 (germline): MNHEY, SVGAGI. The CDR3 consists of 15 residues. V was pared by 5 bases and J by 2 bases, with 12 bases between. CDR3 nucleotides: TGTGCCAGCAGTCCACAGGGTTTTACTAATGAAAAACTGTTTTTT. Its translation: CASSPQGFTNEKLFF.

The V call is TRBV5-6, the J call TRBJ1-2; 8 bases line up with TRBD1. The V gene's germline CDR1 is SGHDT and CDR2 YYEEEE. V dropped 4 bases and J dropped 5; count of bases not matched to a gene: 7. The CDR3 has 14 amino acids. The CDR3 spells CASSPGQGYYGYTF. CDR3 coding DNA: TGTGCCAGCAGCCCTGGACAGGGCTATTATGGCTACACCTTC.

This clone came up a few times. This sequence joins TRBV27 and TRBJ2-7; TRBD2 agrees at 8 bases. The CDR3 has 15 residues. Germline-derived CDR1 and CDR2 are MNHEY and SMNVEV (reference sequence). Unmatched junction bases numbered 3, after V lost 2 bases and J lost 0 bases. CDR3 amino acids: CASSLAGGSSYEQYF. CDR3 nucleotides: TGTGCCAGCAGTTTAGCGGGGGGAAGCTCCTACGAGCAGTACTTC.

This chain joins TRBV7-6 and TRBJ2-3, with 7 bases lining up with TRBD1. The CDR3 extends over 15 amino acids. The trim removed 1 base at V and 2 bases at J, leaving 3 bases unmatched. Germline V gene data show CDR1 as SGHVS and CDR2 as FNYEAQ. CDR3 DNA: TGTGCCAGCAGCTTAGAACAGGGGCTCACAGATACGCAGTATTTT. It codes for CASSLEQGLTDTQYF.

The genes are TRBV18 and TRBJ1-6, with 7 bases matching TRBD1. Germline V lookup: CDR1 KGHSH, CDR2 LQKENI. This CDR3 contains 17 residues. The ends lost 2 bases at V and 9 bases at J; junction bases unmatched: 13. Here the CDR3 DNA reads TGTGCCAGCTCACCAAAAGGAAGACAGGGAACAGGTTCACCCCTCCACTTT. Residues: CASSPKGRQGTGSPLHF.

The chain carries TRBV7-8 and TRBJ1-5; TRBD1 matches 10 bases. CDR1 SGHVS and CDR2 FQNEAQ come from the germline V gene. The ends lost 5 bases at V and 7 bases at J; junction bases unmatched: 14. The CDR3 extends over 17 amino acids. In nucleotides, the CDR3 is TGTGCCAGCAGCCCAGCTGCCGGGACAGGGGTGTCCCAGCCCCAGCATTTT. Translation gives CASSPAAGTGVSQPQHF.

The chain joins TRBV7-2 to TRBJ2-4; D possibly corresponds to TRBD1 (6 bases). The germline CDR1 and CDR2 sequences are SGHTA and FQGNSA. The CDR3 extends over 15 amino acids. V was trimmed by 4 bases and J by 9 bases, leaving 19 bases between them. The CDR3 DNA sequence: TGTGCCAGCAGCTCCTCCGGGGCAGGGGAAGGCATTCAGTACTTC. Translated, it gives CASSSSGAGEGIQYF.

This chain links TRBV21-1 with TRBJ2-1; the table's D call of TRBD2 was not tested on the DNA. TRBV21-1 is a listed pseudogene. This CDR3 has 16 residues. The CDR3 DNA follows: TGTGCCAGCAGCAAAGCCGCGGGTTACTCCTACAATGAGCAGTTCTTC. The encoded protein is CASSKAAGYSYNEQFF.